These 32 T cell receptor beta chains came from one sample sequenced in a study of CD8 T cells in ankylosing spondylitis. Study observations and caveats: Made up of eight highly homologous variants, a TCR beta motif appeared characteristic of ankylosing spondylitis blood.

For these TCRs, the target antigens are not known. MiXCR was run by TCRdb on the 5' RACE reads, yielding one entry per CDR3 protein. The sample carries about 540,000 distinct CDR3 sequences, roughly 12% recorded once. Sequencing was done on a sample of blood, either unsorted or a sorted T cell fraction (not recorded which). These TCRs come from a male donor with ankylosing spondylitis.

There are a few counts of this clonotype. CDR3 residues: CAISEVTGDPSTNEKLFF. DNA of the CDR3: TGTGCCATCAGTGAGGTGACAGGTGACCCCTCAACTAATGAAAAACTGTTTTTT. The chain joins TRBV10-3 to TRBJ1-4; TRBD1 might be the D (6 bases). The V end was cut by 2 bases, the J end by 0 bases, with 16 bases between. The CDR3 spans 18 residues. Germline loops: CDR1 ENHRY, CDR2 SYGVKD.

This clonotype was detected a few times. The chain is built from TRBV7-8 and TRBJ2-3; 7 nucleotides agree with TRBD1. CDR1 SGHVS and CDR2 FQNEAQ come from the germline V gene. Germline trimming cut 7 bases from V and 14 bases from J; bases unmatched to any gene: 18. The CDR3 contains 14 residues. The CDR3 nucleotides read TGTGCCAGCAACCTACTACAGGGGCTCCACATCCCGTATTTT. Translation: CASNLLQGLHIPYF.

This clonotype was observed a few times. This rearrangement joins TRBV5-1 to TRBJ2-1, with 9 bases identical to TRBD2. Trimming took 0 bases from V and 4 from J; bases not matched to a gene: 5. The CDR3 loop spans 16 amino acids. Germline-derived CDR1 and CDR2 are SGHRS and YFSETQ. In DNA, the CDR3 is TGCGCCAGCAGCTTGGATGGAAGCGGGGGGTACAATGAGCAGTTCTTC. It is translated as CASSLDGSGGYNEQFF.

This clonotype came up a few times. The chain combines TRBV12-3 or TRBV12-4 with TRBJ2-1; 13 bases are shared with TRBD2. The CDR3 runs to 14 residues. J was trimmed by 9 bases and V by 8 bases; bases with no gene match: 7. CDR3 sequence: CASHRTSGGGEQFF. The CDR3 DNA sequence: TGTGCCAGCCACCGGACTAGCGGGGGCGGTGAGCAGTTCTTC.

This clonotype was counted a few times. The V call is TRBV18, the J call TRBJ2-2; TRBD1 agrees at 7 bases. The CDR3 extends over 16 amino acids. V was pared by 5 bases and J by 0 bases, with 6 bases of the junction left unmatched. The germline gives CDR1 KGHSH, CDR2 LQKENI. CDR3 nucleotide sequence: TGTGCCAGCTCATTGTGGACAGGTGCGAACACCGGGGAGCTGTTTTTT. Its translation is CASSLWTGANTGELFF. Drawing the rest from reference TRBV18 and TRBJ2-2, the complete variable domain is NAGVMQNPRHLVRRRGQEARLRCSPMKGHSHVYWYRQLPEEGLKFMVYLQKENIIDESGMPKERFSAEFPKEGPSILRIQQVVRGDSAAYFCASSLWTGANTGELFFGEGSRLTVL.

Many counts were recorded for this clonotype. The chain employs TRBV29-1 and TRBJ1-1, with D hard to call. This CDR3 region has 13 residues. Per germline, CDR1 SQVTM and CDR2 ANQGSEA. V lost 1 base, J lost 3 bases, and 9 bases lay in between. DNA of the CDR3: TGCAGCGTTGAAGGGTTAGGATACACTGAAGCTTTCTTT. Protein sequence: CSVEGLGYTEAFF.

This clonotype was seen only a few times. The chain links TRBV27 to TRBJ2-7; D remains unclear. Germline-derived CDR1 and CDR2 are MNHEY and SMNVEV (reference sequence). Trimming took off 2 bases at V and 2 bases at J, with 19 bases between the two ends. The CDR3 spans 17 residues. For the CDR3, the DNA is TGTGCCAGCAGTTTAAGTGGGGAATGGGCAGCGACCTACGAGCAGTACTTC. Residues: CASSLSGEWAATYEQYF.

J is TRBJ2-5 and V is TRBV15; 9 bases line up with TRBD1. J lost 1 base, V lost 5 bases, and 5 bases had no gene match. This CDR3 is built from 15 residues. The germline gives CDR1 LNHNV, CDR2 YYDKDF (reference sequence). The DNA for the CDR3 is TGTGCCACCAGCTTAGACAGGGGGGGCCAAGAGACCCAGTACTTC. This sequence encodes CATSLDRGGQETQYF. The variable domain in full, completed from reference TRBV15 and TRBJ2-5, reads DAMVIQNPRYQVTQFGKPVTLSCSQTLNHNVMYWYQQKSSQAPKLLFHYYDKDFNNEADTPDNFQSRRPNTSFCFLDIRSPGLGDTAMYLCATSLDRGGQETQYFGPGTRLLVL.

This clonotype has more than one count but fewer than ten. The rearrangement joins TRBV11-2 to TRBJ1-5; TRBD1 aligns across 7 bases. The germline gives CDR1 SGHAT, CDR2 FQNNGV. This CDR3 spans 15 amino acids. The V segment lost 5 bases and the J segment 0 bases; nucleotides outside the gene matches: 4. The DNA for the CDR3 is TGTGCCAGCAGCCCGACAGGGCGTAGCAATCAGCCCCAGCATTTT. Amino acid sequence: CASSPTGRSNQPQHF.

This clonotype was recorded at least ten times. The rearrangement joins TRBV5-1 to TRBJ1-2; D gene unclear. V was pared by 6 bases and J by 0 bases, with 12 bases between. The CDR3 has 14 amino acids. Germline-derived CDR1 and CDR2 are SGHRS and YFSETQ. As DNA, the CDR3 is TGCGCCAGCACGCCGTCTTCCCCTAACTATGGCTACACCTTC. The encoded protein is CASTPSSPNYGYTF.

There are a few counts of this clonotype. This CDR3 reads CATSDRTAGYQPQHF. The CDR3 nucleotides are TGTGCCACCAGTGACCGGACAGCCGGGTATCAGCCCCAGCATTTT. The V gene is TRBV24-1, the J gene TRBJ1-5, with D possibly matching TRBD1 (6 bases). The CDR3 runs 15 residues. CDR1 is KGHDR, CDR2 SFDVKD, per germline. V lost 4 bases and J 5 bases, leaving 14 bases between the germline ends.

This clonotype appeared many times. In DNA, the CDR3 is TGCGCCAGCAGCTTAAAGGGCGACTCTACCTACGAGCAGTACTTC. Translation: CASSLKGDSTYEQYF. This chain links TRBV5-1 with TRBJ2-7; D is uncertain. V dropped 2 bases and J dropped 2 bases, with 14 bases sitting between them. This CDR3 is built from 15 residues. Germline assignment: CDR1 SGHRS and CDR2 YFSETQ.

This clonotype was counted a few times. The genes are TRBV5-1 and TRBJ1-2; maybe TRBD1 (6 bases). Trimming removed 4 bases at V and 3 bases at J, with 13 bases between. CDR1 is SGHRS, CDR2 YFSETQ, per germline. The CDR3 consists of 14 residues. CDR3 sequence (DNA): TGCGCCAGCAGCCACACAGGGTTTGACTATGGCTACACCTTC. This gives the protein CASSHTGFDYGYTF.

This clonotype showed up just a few times. V and J are TRBV5-1 and TRBJ2-3, with D tentatively TRBD1 or TRBD2 (6 bases each). The V gene's germline CDR1 is SGHRS and CDR2 YFSETQ. Trimming cost V 4 bases and J 2 bases, with 17 bases left between them. The CDR3 is 16 residues long. CDR3 in DNA: TGCGCCAGCAGCGGAGGGGGTAGCGGATACACAGATACGCAGTATTTT. Protein: CASSGGGSGYTDTQYF.

This clonotype was detected only a few times. V is TRBV5-1 and J is TRBJ2-5; TRBD2 agrees at 14 bases. The CDR3 sequence is 18 residues long. Trimming cost V 0 bases and J 3 bases; bases outside gene matches: 7. Looked up from germline, CDR1 is SGHRS and CDR2 is YFSETQ. CDR3 residues: CASSLGLAGGPSKETQYF. DNA of the CDR3: TGCGCCAGCAGCTTGGGACTAGCGGGAGGGCCCTCGAAAGAGACCCAGTACTTC.

This chain connects TRBV5-1 to TRBJ1-1, with a weak D call TRBD1 (5 bases). This CDR3 has 12 residues. Per germline, CDR1 SGHRS and CDR2 YFSETQ. Trimming shortened V by 4 bases and J by 8 bases, and 12 bases separated the two germline ends. In nucleotides, the CDR3 is TGCGCCAGCAGCGGGGGTGGGGGAGAAGCTTTCTTT. Its translation: CASSGGGGEAFF.

The CDR3 DNA is TGTGCCAGCAGCTTAGAAGGGTTCAGCAATCAGCCCCAGCATTTT. Translated, it gives CASSLEGFSNQPQHF. The chain employs TRBV7-2 and TRBJ1-5; no reliable D call. Germline lookup yields CDR1 SGHTA and CDR2 FQGNSA. This CDR3 has 15 amino acids. V shed 1 base and J shed 1 base, with 8 bases lying between them.

The chain has TRBV2 and TRBJ2-7; TRBD2 agrees at 7 bases. Looked up from germline, CDR1 is SNHLY and CDR2 is FYNNEI. CDR3 length: 13 amino acids. CDR3 sequence: CASSETPSAGIHV. The CDR3, as DNA: TGTGCCAGCAGTGAAACTCCCTCAGCGGGAATCCACGTC.

This clonotype was observed a few times. V is TRBV20-1 and J is TRBJ1-4; the D gene is possibly TRBD1 (5 bases). The length of the CDR3 is 15 residues. V lost 5 bases and J lost 7, with 20 bases in between. Looked up from germline, CDR1 is DFQATT and CDR2 is SNEGSKA (reference sequence). As DNA, the CDR3 is TGCAGTGCTCCGCGCCTGGACCTTAGGGGTGAAAAACTGTTTTTT. Translating it yields CSAPRLDLRGEKLFF.

This clonotype was seen repeatedly, ten times or more. The V gene is TRBV24-1, the J gene TRBJ1-1; 9 bases match TRBD1. The germline gives CDR1 KGHDR, CDR2 SFDVKD. The V gene end was trimmed by 4 bases and the J gene end by 3 bases; junction bases not matched to a gene: 2. This CDR3 spans 14 amino acids. Written as DNA, the CDR3 is TGTGCCACCAGTGAACAGGGGGCTGACACTGAAGCTTTCTTT. This gives the protein CATSEQGADTEAFF.

This clonotype was counted only a few times. The J gene is TRBJ2-2, the V gene TRBV7-2; 8 nucleotides align to TRBD1. V gave up 0 bases and J gave up 4 bases; unmatched junction bases: 1. The CDR3 is 15 residues long. CDR1 SGHTA and CDR2 FQGNSA come from the germline V gene. CDR3 sequence: CASSLAGTGTGELFF. The DNA for the CDR3 is TGTGCCAGCAGCTTAGCCGGGACAGGCACCGGGGAGCTGTTTTTT.

This clonotype was seen more than once but under ten times. This chain connects TRBV14 to TRBJ2-2; D uncertain. From germline, CDR1 is SGHDN and CDR2 FVKESK. The CDR3 extends over 14 amino acids. V was pared by 6 bases and J by 1 base, with 9 bases between. CDR3 protein: CASSPNRNTGELFF. DNA of the CDR3: TGTGCCAGCAGTCCAAACAGGAACACCGGGGAGCTGTTTTTT.

The V gene is TRBV20-1, the J gene TRBJ1-5; the match to TRBD1 covers 9 bases. V lost 0 bases and J lost 3; bases outside the gene matches: 3. Germline assignment: CDR1 DFQATT and CDR2 SNEGSKA (reference sequence). The CDR3 is 15 amino acids. CDR3 residues: CSARDGTGNNQPQHF. The CDR3 DNA reads TGCAGTGCTAGAGACGGGACAGGGAACAATCAGCCCCAGCATTTT.

The chain carries TRBV7-9 and TRBJ1-1; D may be TRBD1 (5 bases). Germline CDR1 SEHNR, CDR2 FQNEAQ (reference sequence). The V and J ends lost 5 bases and 1 base respectively, with 17 bases between them. The CDR3 extends over 16 amino acids. CDR3 amino acids: CASSPLRGQGNTEAFF. The CDR3 DNA is TGTGCCAGCAGCCCTCTCCGGGGCCAGGGGAACACTGAAGCTTTCTTT.

This clonotype was observed many times. The rearrangement joins TRBV2 to TRBJ1-2; tentative D call: TRBD1 (5 bases). Germline CDR1 and CDR2: SNHLY and FYNNEI. Trimming stripped 5 bases from V and 4 bases from J, with 17 bases between. This CDR3 comprises 15 residues. The CDR3 coding sequence is TGTGCCAGCAGTTATAACAGGCTAAAGGGCTATGGCTACACCTTC. Its translation: CASSYNRLKGYGYTF.

This sequence joins TRBV20-1 and TRBJ2-3, with D possibly matching TRBD2 (6 bases). V was pared by 0 bases and J by 3 bases, with 13 bases between. Germline CDR1 and CDR2: DFQATT and SNEGSKA (reference sequence). The CDR3 spans 15 residues. CDR3 region: CSARDPIGGTDTQYF. The DNA for the CDR3 is TGCAGTGCTAGAGATCCCATCGGGGGAACAGATACGCAGTATTTT.

This clonotype was seen more than once but under ten times. This rearrangement joins TRBV4-2 to TRBJ1-5; TRBD1 might be the D (5 bases). Trimming shortened V by 0 bases and J by 6 bases, and 12 bases separated the two germline ends. This CDR3 region has 15 residues. CDR1 and CDR2 (germline): LGHNA, YNFKEQ. The CDR3: CASSQDEGLGQPQHF. The CDR3 DNA sequence: TGTGCCAGCAGCCAAGATGAGGGGTTAGGTCAGCCCCAGCATTTT.

This clonotype occurred many times. The chain joins TRBV20-1 to TRBJ1-2; D remains unclear. In germline, CDR1 is DFQATT, CDR2 SNEGSKA (reference sequence). The CDR3 covers 12 residues. Trimming removed 6 bases from V and 2 bases from J, with 10 bases in between. The CDR3 is CSAGLGNYGYTF. CDR3 nucleotide sequence: TGCAGTGCCGGCTTGGGGAACTATGGCTACACCTTC.

A few counts support this clonotype. The chain joins TRBV15 to TRBJ1-4; D remains ambiguous. This CDR3 contains 16 residues. Germline-derived CDR1 and CDR2 are LNHNV and YYDKDF (reference sequence). The germline V and J ends were trimmed by 0 bases and 3 bases, with 11 bases remaining between them. The CDR3 protein is CATSRDIGQANEKLFF. CDR3 nucleotide sequence: TGTGCCACCAGCAGAGATATCGGGCAGGCTAATGAAAAACTGTTTTTT.

CDR3 coding DNA: TGTGCCAGCAGCTTAGAGTTCCACCTCGGGGCGAACACCGGGGAGCTGTTTTTT. It codes for CASSLEFHLGANTGELFF. The chain recombines TRBV11-2 with TRBJ2-2; TRBD2 might be the D (5 bases). V was trimmed by 0 bases and J by 0 bases, leaving 14 bases between them. The length of the CDR3 is 18 residues. Germline CDR1 is SGHAT and CDR2 is FQNNGV.

The chain recombines TRBV5-8 with TRBJ2-2; 8 positions agree with TRBD2. Germline CDR1 and CDR2: SGHTS and YDEGEE. The CDR3 has 16 amino acids. The V and J ends lost 0 bases and 2 bases, in that order; junction bases with no gene match: 3. CDR3 sequence: CASSLVSGTNTGELFF. CDR3 DNA: TGTGCCAGCAGCTTGGTTAGCGGGACCAACACCGGGGAGCTGTTTTTT.

This clonotype was counted between two and nine times. The CDR3 reads CSARHATNEKLFF. CDR3 coding DNA: TGCAGTGCTAGGCATGCAACTAATGAAAAACTGTTTTTT. The chain employs TRBV20-1 and TRBJ1-4, with no clear D. The CDR3 totals 13 residues. Trimming cost V 3 bases and J 0 bases, with 5 bases left between them. Per germline, CDR1 DFQATT and CDR2 SNEGSKA (reference sequence).